The 13 T cell receptor beta chains below were found in one sample sequenced in a study of cytomegalovirus exposure and HLA in healthy donors. The primer mix had 60 Vbeta and 13 Jbeta primers. Sequenced by immunoSEQ multiplex PCR; TCRdb stores in-frame clones only, minus some. Of roughly 200,000 clones listed, around 82% are singletons. Input material: PBMCs. The receptors were gathered from a woman in her twenties or thirties in good health and CMV-seronegative.

The chain is built from TRBV5-5 and TRBJ2-7, with TRBD1 as a possible D gene (6 bases). The germline V gene encodes CDR1 SGHKS and CDR2 YYEKEE (reference sequence). The V and J ends lost 0 bases and 0 bases respectively, with 13 bases between them. The CDR3 covers 16 residues. Here the CDR3 reads CASSLGGQATSYEQYF. CDR3 DNA sequence: TGTGCCAGCAGCTTGGGGGGGCAGGCCACCTCCTACGAGCAGTACTTC.

The chain is built from TRBV5-6 and TRBJ2-7; TRBD2 matches 8 bases. J gave up 5 bases and V 0 bases, and 7 bases lay outside the gene matches. The germline V gene encodes CDR1 SGHDT and CDR2 YYEEEE. CDR3 length: 15 residues. The CDR3 loop is CASSLGPSGRNEQYF. The CDR3 region has the DNA TGTGCCAGCAGCTTGGGGCCTAGCGGGCGCAACGAGCAGTACTTC.

The chain has TRBV19 and TRBJ1-1; D is perhaps TRBD1 (5 bases). The CDR3 has 15 amino acids. Germline CDR1 is LNHDA and CDR2 is SQIVND (reference sequence). V was pared by 4 bases and J by 6 bases, with 18 bases between. The CDR3 is CASSRSQGWAAEAFF. For the CDR3, the DNA is TGTGCCAGTAGTAGAAGCCAGGGATGGGCCGCTGAAGCTTTCTTT.

The V and J genes are TRBV2 and TRBJ1-5, with D perhaps TRBD1 (5 bases). Trimming pared 6 bases from V and 1 base from J, leaving 10 bases between. Per germline, CDR1 SNHLY and CDR2 FYNNEI. This CDR3 spans 14 amino acids. CDR3 in amino acids: CASRTGGSNQPQHF. The CDR3 DNA follows: TGTGCCAGCAGGACGGGGGGAAGCAATCAGCCCCAGCATTTT.

The chain carries TRBV6-6 and TRBJ2-2, with 8 bases that match TRBD2. Germline assignment: CDR1 MNHNY and CDR2 SVGAGI (reference sequence). CDR3 length: 16 residues. J was trimmed by 0 bases and V by 10 bases; bases with no gene match: 10. CDR3 DNA sequence: TGTGCCATTCCCCGGACTAGCACCTCGAACACCGGGGAGCTGTTTTTT. It encodes CAIPRTSTSNTGELFF.

This chain connects TRBV18 to TRBJ2-7, with D tentatively TRBD2 (6 bases). Germline CDR1 is KGHSH and CDR2 is LQKENI. The CDR3 has 14 residues. The ends were cut back, 3 bases at V and 3 bases at J, with 12 bases in the middle. Here the CDR3 reads CASSPAGTHYEQYF. The CDR3, as DNA: TGTGCCAGCTCACCGGCGGGGACCCACTACGAGCAGTACTTC.

V and J are TRBV29-1 and TRBJ2-7; TRBD1 is a possible D gene (6 bases). This CDR3 is built from 11 residues. Germline V lookup: CDR1 SQVTM, CDR2 ANQGSEA. Trimming took off 6 bases at V and 8 bases at J, with 14 bases between the two ends. Written as DNA, the CDR3 is TGCAGCGTCGGATTCCAGGGGAAGCAGTACTTC. Encoded protein: CSVGFQGKQYF.

J is TRBJ1-4 and V is TRBV27; D may be TRBD1 (5 bases). The CDR3 has 15 residues. The germline gives CDR1 MNHEY, CDR2 SMNVEV (reference sequence). The V gene lost 8 bases and the J gene lost 3 bases, with 16 bases spanning the gap. CDR3 in amino acids: CASSGMGRANEKLFF. The DNA of the CDR3 is TGTGCCAGCTCAGGGATGGGGCGAGCTAATGAAAAACTGTTTTTT. The full variable domain, completed using reference TRBV27 and TRBJ1-4, is EAQVTQNPRYLITVTGKKLTVTCSQNMNHEYMSWYRQDPGLGLRQIYYSMNVEVTDKGDVPEGYKVSRKEKRNFPLILESPSPNQTSLYFCASSGMGRANEKLFFGSGTQLSVL.

The CDR3 region has the DNA TGCGCCAGCAGCTTGATGGAGGGCCCGAACACCATATATTTT. Translation: CASSLMEGPNTIYF. The chain combines TRBV5-1 with TRBJ1-3; D is undetermined. The length of the CDR3 is 14 residues. Trimming shortened V by 1 base and J by 7 bases, and 12 bases separated the two germline ends. Per germline, CDR1 SGHRS and CDR2 YFSETQ. Filled out from reference TRBV5-1 and TRBJ1-3, the complete variable domain reads KAGVTQTPRYLIKTRGQQVTLSCSPISGHRSVSWYQQTPGQGLQFLFEYFSETQRNKGNFPGRFSGRQFSNSRSEMNVSTLELGDSALYLCASSLMEGPNTIYFGEGSWLTVV.

V gene TRBV6-1 combines with J gene TRBJ1-2; D may be TRBD1 (6 bases). The germline V gene has CDR1 MNHNS and CDR2 SASEGT. Trimming left V 6 bases short and J 4 bases short, with 12 bases between. CDR3 length: 13 amino acids. Here the CDR3 reads CASRYTGSYGYTF. The CDR3 DNA reads TGTGCCAGCAGATATACAGGGTCCTATGGCTACACCTTC.

This clone was counted only a few times. The CDR3 bases are TGTGCCAGCAGTTCACTTAGCAATCAGCCCCAGCATTTT. It is translated as CASSSLSNQPQHF. The chain is built from TRBV27 and TRBJ1-5; D gene unclear. This CDR3 comprises 13 residues. The ends were cut back, 4 bases at V and 0 bases at J, with 4 bases in the middle. Germline V gene data show CDR1 as MNHEY and CDR2 as SMNVEV (reference sequence).

The J gene is TRBJ2-7, the V gene TRBV29-1, with D tentatively TRBD1 (5 bases). The CDR3 length is 12 residues. Trimming took 4 bases from V and 3 from J, leaving 10 bases between them. Germline V CDR1 and CDR2: SQVTM, ANQGSEA. CDR3 in DNA: TGCAGCGTTGGAAGGACACTCTACGAGCAGTACTTC. Protein: CSVGRTLYEQYF.

The chain links TRBV27 to TRBJ2-1, with TRBD2 identical over 9 bases. The germline gives CDR1 MNHEY, CDR2 SMNVEV (reference sequence). V lost 0 bases, J lost 6 bases, and 6 bases stayed unmatched. There are 16 residues in the CDR3. This chain's CDR3 is CASSLSVGREGNEQFF. Written as DNA, the CDR3 is TGTGCCAGCAGTTTATCCGTAGGGCGGGAGGGCAATGAGCAGTTCTTC.